The 16 T cell receptor beta chains below were found in one sample sequenced in a study of T cells in Graves' hyperthyroidism and ophthalmopathy (dated by TCRdb to between 2018 and 2021). The library was made by multiplex PCR. This sample was sequenced with an Illumina HiSeq 2000. TCR beta CDR3 regions were amplified from RNA transcripts. A first-round RT-PCR of the TCR CDR3 used the HTBI primer set with the Qiagen OneStep RT-PCR kit. The public sequencing data were trimmed at Q25 with fastp and processed into clonotypes with MiXCR by TCRdb, which kept only in-frame beta chains. Entries that share a CDR3 protein sequence are merged under the most common genes and DNA. The sample table shows approximately 870,000 distinct CDR3 sequences, and over 35% are seen once. In total, the top ten clones hold 8.9% of the sample. Material: blood. Receptor source: a man aged 18 to 30 with Graves' hyperthyroidism.

The DNA for the CDR3 is TGTGCCAGCAGCCCAGAAAGGGTGCCCAGAGGGGTCCACACCTTC. Translation: CASSPERVPRGVHTF. J is TRBJ1-2 and V is TRBV7-9, with D perhaps matching TRBD1 (5 bases). The germline V gene encodes CDR1 SEHNR and CDR2 FQNEAQ (reference sequence). Trimming shortened V by 5 bases and J by 12 bases, and 25 bases separated the two germline ends. The CDR3 consists of 15 residues.

This clonotype has just one count. The chain joins TRBV29-1 to TRBJ1-1, with D possibly being TRBD1 (5 bases). Trimming took off 8 bases at V and 6 bases at J, with 13 bases between the two ends. There are 11 residues in the CDR3. Germline CDR1 and CDR2: SQVTM and ANQGSEA. The CDR3, as DNA: TGCAGCTTAACGACGACAGCTGAAGCTTTCTTT. It specifies CSLTTTAEAFF.

Remarks on this clonotype: A read error is possible here, since a much larger clone lies one base away. The conserved phenylalanine or tryptophan is not found at the CDR3 terminus, so this likely reflects a read error. V usage is TRBV2 and J usage is TRBJ1-6, with D possibly matching TRBD1 (6 bases). This CDR3 spans 11 amino acids. V dropped 3 bases and J dropped 13 bases, with 7 bases sitting between them. The V gene's germline CDR1 is SNHLY and CDR2 FYNNEI. The CDR3 coding sequence is TGTGCCAGCAGTGATGACAGGCCCCTCCACCTT. Translation: CASSDDRPLHL.

This clonotype appeared a few times. The chain recombines TRBV6-1 with TRBJ2-5; TRBD1 is a possible D gene (5 bases). This CDR3 has 13 residues. The V and J ends lost 6 bases and 5 bases respectively, with 13 bases between them. Germline V gene data show CDR1 as MNHNS and CDR2 as SASEGT. This CDR3 is CASSYPGFETQYF. The CDR3 bases are TGTGCCAGCAGCTACCCAGGGTTTGAGACCCAGTACTTC.

Of note for this clonotype: This could be a read error, since a much larger clone is one nucleotide away. The V call is TRBV19, the J call TRBJ1-5, with TRBD1 as a possible D gene (5 bases). This CDR3 has 13 residues. In germline, CDR1 is LNHDA, CDR2 SQIVND (reference sequence). Trimming removed 4 bases from V and 7 bases from J, with 11 bases in between. CDR3 sequence: CASSTSQGQPQHF. CDR3 DNA: TGTGCCAGTAGTACGAGCCAGGGCCAGCCCCAGCATTTT.

This chain joins TRBV7-6 and TRBJ1-1; 7 nucleotides align to TRBD1. The CDR3 is made up of 14 amino acids. V dropped 2 bases and J dropped 6; count of bases not matched to a gene: 6. From germline, CDR1 is SGHVS and CDR2 FNYEAQ. CDR3 sequence (DNA): TGTGCCAGCAGCTTACAGGGGGGTAAGGCTGAAGCTTTCTTT. Its protein product is CASSLQGGKAEAFF.

The chain carries TRBV5-6 and TRBJ2-5; 8 nucleotides align to TRBD1. The CDR3 covers 15 residues. From germline, CDR1 is SGHDT and CDR2 YYEEEE. J was trimmed by 2 bases and V by 1 base; bases with no gene match: 4. This chain's CDR3 is CASSLRDRIQETQYF. Written as DNA, the CDR3 is TGTGCCAGCAGCTTGAGGGACAGGATACAAGAGACCCAGTACTTC.

The V gene is TRBV5-1, the J gene TRBJ2-2; D might be TRBD2 (6 bases). CDR3 length: 16 amino acids. Germline-derived CDR1 and CDR2 are SGHRS and YFSETQ. Trimming cost V 0 bases and J 3 bases, with 12 bases left between them. The CDR3 is CASSLAPGGDTGELFF. The CDR3 DNA sequence: TGCGCCAGCAGCTTGGCACCCGGGGGTGACACCGGGGAGCTGTTTTTT.

This clonotype appeared many times. V and J are TRBV15 and TRBJ1-5; D uncertain. Germline V lookup: CDR1 LNHNV, CDR2 YYDKDF (reference sequence). V lost 0 bases to trimming and J lost 7 bases, with 7 bases between them. The CDR3 has 13 residues. The CDR3 is CATSRDLVQPQHF. The CDR3 DNA follows: TGTGCCACCAGCAGAGATTTAGTGCAGCCCCAGCATTTT.

With respect to this clonotype: One end of the junction varies from germline; a read error may be responsible. The chain has TRBV2 and TRBJ2-5; TRBD1 matches 11 bases. Germline CDR1 and CDR2: SNHLY and FYNNEI. CDR3 length equals 11 residues. The CDR3 nucleotides read TGTGCCGGCAGGGACAGGGGGGAGCAGTACTTC. Translating it yields CAGRDRGEQYF. Full variable domain (remainder filled in from reference TRBV2 and TRBJ2-5): EPEVTQTPSHQVTQMGQEVILRCVPISNHLYFYWYRQILGQKVEFLVSFYNNEISEKSEIFDDQFSVERPDGSNFTLKIRSTKLEDSAMYFCAGRDRGEQYFGPGTRLLVL.

This clonotype was counted a few times. This CDR3 is CASSLGDPGGELFF. CDR3 DNA sequence: TGTGCCAGCAGCTTAGGGGACCCCGGGGGGGAACTGTTTTTT. The chain joins TRBV7-3 to TRBJ1-4; tentatively, D is TRBD1 (5 bases). Deletions cut 2 bases from V and 12 bases from J, with 16 bases between. Germline V gene data show CDR1 as SGHTA and CDR2 as FQGTGA. The CDR3 loop spans 14 amino acids.

J is TRBJ2-7 and V is TRBV25-1; 10 bases agree with TRBD2. The CDR3 has 16 amino acids. V gave up 5 bases and J gave up 4 bases; unmatched junction bases: 11. Germline assignment: CDR1 MGHDK and CDR2 SYGVNS. The CDR3 sequence is CASSLLGSSGSYEQYF. In DNA form, the CDR3 reads TGTGCCAGCAGTTTACTCGGATCTAGCGGGAGTTACGAGCAGTACTTC.

This clonotype was picked up a small number of times. The CDR3 nucleotides read TGTGCCAGCAGCTCACCAAGAGCCGGGAGAAAGGGCGGGGAGCTGTTTTTT. Translated, it gives CASSSPRAGRKGGELFF. The chain joins TRBV7-2 to TRBJ2-2, with D tentatively TRBD2 (6 bases). V lost 4 bases, J lost 7 bases, and 22 bases lay in between. This CDR3 is 17 amino acids long. The germline V gene encodes CDR1 SGHTA and CDR2 FQGNSA. Full variable domain (outside the CDR3, taken from reference TRBV7-2 and TRBJ2-2): GAGVSQSPSNKVTEKGKDVELRCDPISGHTALYWYRQSLGQGLEFLIYFQGNSAPDKSGLPSDRFSAERTGGSVSTLTIQRTQQEDSAVYLCASSSPRAGRKGGELFFGEGSRLTVL.

The chain couples TRBV20-1 to TRBJ2-5; weak D call: TRBD1 (5 bases). Trimming left V 5 bases short and J 1 base short, with 11 bases between. This CDR3 contains 13 residues. Germline V lookup: CDR1 DFQATT, CDR2 SNEGSKA (reference sequence). CDR3 nucleotides: TGCAGTGCTTCAAGCACAGGCCAAGAGACCCAGTACTTC. This encodes CSASSTGQETQYF.

A few counts support this clonotype. The CDR3 nucleotides are TGCAGTGCACCAGGGACGCATACTAATGAAAAACTGTTTTTT. Amino acid sequence: CSAPGTHTNEKLFF. This rearrangement joins TRBV20-1 to TRBJ1-4; D possibly corresponds to TRBD1 (5 bases). The CDR3 has 14 amino acids. The germline V gene has CDR1 DFQATT and CDR2 SNEGSKA (reference sequence). V was pared by 6 bases and J by 2 bases, with 13 bases between.

This clonotype was observed at least ten times. The chain joins TRBV9 to TRBJ2-6, with 7 bases that match TRBD2. CDR3 size: 16 residues. The germline V gene encodes CDR1 SGDLS and CDR2 YYNGEE. V trimming: 0 bases; J trimming: 2 bases; junction bases outside the gene matches: 2. The CDR3 sequence is CASSVGEGAGANVLTF. CDR3 sequence (DNA): TGTGCCAGCAGCGTAGGGGAGGGTGCTGGGGCCAACGTCCTGACTTTC.